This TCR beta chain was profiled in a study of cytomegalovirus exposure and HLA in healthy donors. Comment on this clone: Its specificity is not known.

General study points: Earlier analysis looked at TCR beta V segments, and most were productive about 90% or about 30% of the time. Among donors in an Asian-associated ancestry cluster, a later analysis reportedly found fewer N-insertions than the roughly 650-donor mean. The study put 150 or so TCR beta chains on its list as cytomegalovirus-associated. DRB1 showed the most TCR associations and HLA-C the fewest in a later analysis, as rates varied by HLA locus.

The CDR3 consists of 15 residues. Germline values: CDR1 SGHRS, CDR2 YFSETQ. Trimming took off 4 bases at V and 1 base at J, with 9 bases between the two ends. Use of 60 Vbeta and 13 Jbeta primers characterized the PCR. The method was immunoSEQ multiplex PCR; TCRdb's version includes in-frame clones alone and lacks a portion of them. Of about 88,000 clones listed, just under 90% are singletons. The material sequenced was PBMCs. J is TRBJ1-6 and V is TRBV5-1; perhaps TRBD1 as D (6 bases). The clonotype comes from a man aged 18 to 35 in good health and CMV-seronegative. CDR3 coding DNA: TGCGCCAGCAGCCTACAGGGTTCCTATAATTCACCCCTCCACTTT. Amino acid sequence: CASSLQGSYNSPLHF.